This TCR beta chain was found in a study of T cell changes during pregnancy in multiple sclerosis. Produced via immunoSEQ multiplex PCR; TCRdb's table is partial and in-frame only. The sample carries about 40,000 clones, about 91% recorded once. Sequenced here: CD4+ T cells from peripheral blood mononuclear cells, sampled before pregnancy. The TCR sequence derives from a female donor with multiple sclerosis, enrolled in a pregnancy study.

The CDR3 protein is CASRREGRGETQYF. CDR3 coding DNA: TGCGCCAGCAGAAGGGAGGGGAGGGGAGAGACCCAGTACTTC. The chain is built from TRBV5-1 and TRBJ2-5, with 7 bases aligning to TRBD2. CDR3 length: 14 amino acids. The germline CDR1 and CDR2 sequences are SGHRS and YFSETQ. Trimming removed 5 bases from V and 4 bases from J; junction bases left unmatched: 8.